These T cell receptor beta chains were read from a single sample in a study of T cells after yellow fever vaccination. TCRdb analysed the 5' RACE reads with MiXCR anew, one entry per CDR3 protein. Of 250,000 or so distinct CDR3 sequences listed, about 3.7% were seen once; the top ten hold about 19%. Source: PBMCs, taken 15 days after the yellow fever booster vaccination. These receptors all stem from a young man who received the YFV17D yellow fever vaccine. Both conserved end residues are part of each CDR3. D genes are given only for firm matches. Not all rows give a size; the values are once, few, many and, for expanded clones, a class.

CDR3aa | CDR3nt | v_gene | abundance | j_gene | d_gene | len
CASMSLDSRVGEQFF | TGTGCCAGCATGTCCTTGGACAGTCGGGTTGGGGAGCAGTTCTTC | TRBV7-9 | many | TRBJ2-1 | . | 15
CASSLVFGDTDTQYF | TGTGCCAGCAGTCTCGTATTTGGGGACACAGATACGCAGTATTTT | TRBV6-2/TRBV6-3 | many | TRBJ2-3 | . | 15
CASSFTRTNEKLFF | TGTGCCAGCAGTTTTACACGAACCAATGAAAAACTGTTTTTT | TRBV12-3/TRBV12-4 | many | TRBJ1-4 | . | 14
CASSVERDGEKLFF | TGTGCCAGCAGCGTAGAGAGGGACGGTGAAAAACTGTTTTTT | TRBV9 | many | TRBJ1-4 | . | 14
CASSLELAGDTQYF | TGTGCCAGCAGCTTAGAGCTAGCGGGAGATACGCAGTATTTT | TRBV7-2 | many | TRBJ2-3 | TRBD2 | 14
CASSPNLAGAMRTQYF | TGTGCCAGCAGTCCCAACCTAGCGGGGGCGATGAGGACCCAGTACTTC | TRBV27 | many | TRBJ2-5 | TRBD2 | 16
CASSLAGEEIYGYTF | TGTGCCAGCAGCCTGGCGGGTGAGGAAATCTATGGCTACACCTTC | TRBV7-9 | many | TRBJ1-2 | . | 15
CASRSSYNEQFF | TGTGCCAGCAGGTCCAGCTACAATGAGCAGTTCTTC | TRBV11-1 | many | TRBJ2-1 | . | 12
CASSLLAGTGELFF | TGTGCCAGCAGCTTACTAGCGGGGACCGGGGAGCTGTTTTTT | TRBV7-3 | many | TRBJ2-2 | TRBD2 | 14
CAISGGDRAFYEQYF | TGTGCCATCAGTGGCGGGGACAGGGCCTTCTACGAGCAGTACTTC | TRBV10-3 | many | TRBJ2-7 | TRBD1 | 15
CASNPRAWTGHYEQYF | TGTGCCAGCAACCCGCGGGCCTGGACAGGGCACTACGAGCAGTACTTC | TRBV28 | many | TRBJ2-7 | TRBD1 | 16
CASSRTARQETQYF | TGTGCCAGTAGTAGGACAGCCCGGCAAGAGACCCAGTACTTC | TRBV19 | many | TRBJ2-5 | . | 14
CSARDHLGTGPYETQYF | TGCAGTGCTAGAGATCATCTGGGGACAGGGCCGTACGAGACCCAGTACTTC | TRBV20-1 | many | TRBJ2-5 | TRBD1 | 17
CASSFLNTANYGYTF | TGTGCCAGCAGCTTCCTAAACACAGCTAACTATGGCTACACCTTC | TRBV5-5 | many | TRBJ1-2 | . | 15
CASSLRGGGWNTGELFF | TGTGCCAGCAGTTTACGGGGTGGTGGTTGGAACACCGGGGAGCTGTTTTTT | TRBV27 | many | TRBJ2-2 | . | 17
CASSLYLANSPLHF | TGCGCCAGCAGCTTGTACCTTGCTAATTCACCCCTCCACTTT | TRBV5-1 | many | TRBJ1-6 | . | 14
CAIMGQITGNTIYF | TGTGCCATCATGGGGCAGATCACCGGAAACACCATATATTTT | TRBV10-3 | many | TRBJ1-3 | . | 14
CASSLAGTSSATEAFF | TGTGCCAGCAGCTTAGCAGGGACAAGCTCCGCCACTGAAGCTTTCTTT | TRBV7-2 | many | TRBJ1-1 | . | 16
CASSPRQETNEKLFF | TGCGCCAGCAGCCCCCGACAGGAAACTAATGAAAAACTGTTTTTT | TRBV5-1 | many | TRBJ1-4 | . | 15
CASSYRVTGWGYSNQPQHF | TGTGCCAGCAGTTATCGGGTGACAGGTTGGGGATATAGCAATCAGCCCCAGCATTTT | TRBV6-2/TRBV6-3 | few | TRBJ1-5 | . | 19
CASSLIDTQYF | TGTGCCAGCAGCTTAATAGATACGCAGTATTTT | TRBV7-9 | many | TRBJ2-3 | . | 11
CASRKLAGGFPDTQYF | TGTGCCAGCAGAAAGCTAGCGGGGGGATTCCCAGATACGCAGTATTTT | TRBV6-6 | many | TRBJ2-3 | TRBD2 | 16
CASSFGWSAEKLFF | TGTGCCAGCAGCTTCGGGTGGTCAGCTGAAAAACTGTTTTTT | TRBV5-6 | many | TRBJ1-4 | . | 14
CASSYSRGPPSGNTIYF | TGTGCCAGCAGTTACTCGAGGGGGCCACCCTCTGGAAACACCATATATTTT | TRBV6-5 | many | TRBJ1-3 | TRBD1 | 17
CASSRGGLYGYTF | TGTGCCAGCAGCCGGGGTGGGCTCTATGGCTACACCTTC | TRBV5-6 | many | TRBJ1-2 | . | 13
CASSFGGGSTEAFF | TGTGCCAGCAGCTTCGGGGGTGGGAGCACTGAAGCTTTCTTT | TRBV7-3 | many | TRBJ1-1 | . | 14
CASSPPRDGKNIQYF | TGTGCCAGCTCACCACCGAGGGACGGCAAAAACATTCAGTACTTC | TRBV18 | many | TRBJ2-4 | . | 15
CASSPGQVNTEAFF | TGTGCCAGCAGTCCGGGACAGGTGAACACTGAAGCTTTCTTT | TRBV27 | many | TRBJ1-1 | TRBD1 | 14
CSALRGGAREKLFF | TGCAGTGCGCTTCGGGGAGGGGCTAGAGAAAAACTGTTTTTT | TRBV20-1 | many | TRBJ1-4 | . | 14
CASSGTANSPLHF | TGTGCCAGCAGCGGGACAGCCAATTCACCCCTCCACTTT | TRBV12-3/TRBV12-4 | many | TRBJ1-6 | TRBD1 | 13
CASSYSPQVGGYHEQYF | TGTGCCAGCAGTTACTCCCCTCAGGTAGGAGGGTACCACGAGCAGTACTTC | TRBV6-2/TRBV6-3 | many | TRBJ2-7 | . | 17
CASSLTPPPGANVLTF | TGTGCCAGCAGCTTAACGCCTCCGCCCGGGGCCAACGTCCTGACTTTC | TRBV7-3 | many | TRBJ2-6 | . | 16
CASKGGHMNTEAFF | TGTGCCAGCAAGGGGGGACACATGAACACTGAAGCTTTCTTT | TRBV12-3/TRBV12-4 | many | TRBJ1-1 | . | 14
CSARTPGAETQYF | TGCAGTGCTAGGACACCCGGTGCCGAGACCCAGTACTTC | TRBV20-1 | many | TRBJ2-5 | . | 13
CASSFTSPLKGGDTQYF | TGTGCCAGCAGTTTCACCTCCCCCCTTAAGGGTGGAGATACGCAGTATTTT | TRBV27 | many | TRBJ2-3 | . | 17
CATSREGGRGNQPQHF | TGTGCCACCAGCAGAGAGGGGGGCAGGGGAAATCAGCCCCAGCATTTT | TRBV15 | many | TRBJ1-5 | . | 16
CASSFGPGYYGYTF | TGTGCCAGCAGCTTTGGACCGGGGTACTATGGCTACACCTTC | TRBV7-3 | many | TRBJ1-2 | . | 14
CASSTRLAGTGSYNEQFF | TGTGCCAGCAGCACCAGACTAGCGGGGACAGGTTCCTACAATGAGCAGTTCTTC | TRBV7-2 | many | TRBJ2-1 | TRBD2 | 18
CASSLTVSSYNEQFF | TGCGCCAGCAGCCTGACCGTTAGCTCCTACAATGAGCAGTTCTTC | TRBV5-1 | many | TRBJ2-1 | . | 15
CASYPVTGAIGYTF | TGTGCCAGCTACCCCGTGACAGGGGCGATTGGCTACACCTTC | TRBV6-4 | many | TRBJ1-2 | TRBD1 | 14
CASSPPTLETQYF | TGTGCCAGCTCACCACCGACCCTAGAGACCCAGTACTTC | TRBV18 | many | TRBJ2-5 | . | 13
CASSHKTSEADTQYF | TGTGCCAGCAGCCACAAGACTAGCGAGGCAGATACGCAGTATTTT | TRBV4-2 | many | TRBJ2-3 | TRBD2 | 15
CASGSGTAKNIQYF | TGCGCCAGCGGATCCGGGACAGCTAAAAACATTCAGTACTTC | TRBV5-1 | many | TRBJ2-4 | TRBD1 | 14
CASGLAGNTDTQYF | TGTGCCTCTGGGCTAGCGGGAAACACAGATACGCAGTATTTT | TRBV27 | many | TRBJ2-3 | TRBD2 | 14
CASSLDHLGADTQYF | TGTGCCAGCAGCTTAGACCATCTGGGGGCCGATACGCAGTATTTT | TRBV7-2 | many | TRBJ2-3 | . | 15
CASSLGRGRETQYF | TGCGCCAGCAGCTTGGGTAGGGGGCGAGAGACCCAGTACTTC | TRBV5-1 | many | TRBJ2-5 | TRBD1 | 14
CASSLEWGANQPQHF | TGCGCCAGCAGCTTGGAATGGGGGGCGAATCAGCCCCAGCATTTT | TRBV5-1 | many | TRBJ1-5 | . | 15
CATSRDNPGREGGLYEQYF | TGTGCCACCAGCAGAGATAACCCGGGACGGGAAGGGGGCCTCTACGAGCAGTACTTC | TRBV15 | many | TRBJ2-7 | TRBD1 | 19
CSASPPGFSYNEQFF | TGCAGTGCTAGTCCCCCGGGATTCTCCTACAATGAGCAGTTCTTC | TRBV20-1 | many | TRBJ2-1 | . | 15
CATSRDLARGAGELFF | TGTGCCACCAGCAGAGATCTGGCGAGGGGAGCCGGGGAGCTGTTTTTT | TRBV15 | many | TRBJ2-2 | . | 16
CASRAGQASNQPQHF | TGTGCCAGCAGGGCGGGACAGGCCAGCAATCAGCCCCAGCATTTT | TRBV6-6 | many | TRBJ1-5 | TRBD1 | 15
CASSFSGRQETQYF | TGTGCCAGCAGCTTTTCGGGCAGACAAGAGACCCAGTACTTC | TRBV7-2 | many | TRBJ2-5 | . | 14
CSASPPGGYTF | TGCAGTGCTTCCCCCCCGGGCGGCTACACCTTC | TRBV20-1 | many | TRBJ1-2 | . | 11
CAYTRVSTDTQYF | TGTGCCTATACGAGGGTTTCCACAGATACGCAGTATTTT | TRBV2 | many | TRBJ2-3 | . | 13
CASSLVPNFFGEKLFF | . | TRBV11-2 | many | TRBJ1-4 | . | 16
CASRTGEPERETQYF | TGCGCCAGCAGGACGGGGGAACCGGAGAGGGAGACCCAGTACTTC | TRBV23-1 | . | TRBJ2-5 | . | 15
CASSPSLGRETQYF | TGTGCCAGCAGTCCCTCTCTAGGGCGAGAGACCCAGTACTTC | TRBV6-5 | . | TRBJ2-5 | . | 14